Listed below are T cell receptor beta chains from one sample, sequenced in a study of T-cell reconstitution after alpha-beta-depleted transplantation in children. TCRdb used MiXCR to reprocess the PCR reads, holding one entry per CDR3 protein. The table shows about 210,000 distinct CDR3 sequences, with roughly 18% occurring only once. The source material was PBMCs, mostly from graft donor cells, sampled 360 days after TCRalphabeta/CD19-depleted stem cell transplant. The source of these receptors is a male patient aged 2-10 years who had a stem cell transplant for acute lymphoblastic leukemia, so the T cells may come from the graft donor. Each CDR3 is given with its conserved first and last residue. The D gene is left open where the match is weak. Only some rows state a clone size, as once, few, many or a class for expanded clones.

CDR3aa,CDR3nt,len,d_gene,j_gene,v_gene,abundance
CASSYSGTGVTGELFF,TGTGCCAGCAGTTACTCTGGGACAGGGGTCACCGGGGAGCTGTTTTTT,16,TRBD1,TRBJ2-2,TRBV6-5,-
CASSLALRGPGGDEQFF,TGCGCCAGCAGCTTGGCGCTCAGGGGGCCCGGAGGGGATGAGCAGTTCTTC,17,TRBD1,TRBJ2-1,TRBV5-1,few
CASSPAPNNEKLFF,TGCGCCAGCAGCCCAGCACCGAATAATGAAAAACTGTTTTTT,14,-,TRBJ1-4,TRBV5-1,few
CASSLTGSGANVLTF,TGTGCCAGCAGTTTAACAGGATCTGGGGCCAACGTCCTGACTTTC,15,-,TRBJ2-6,TRBV12-3/TRBV12-4,-
CASSSGQGLNGYTF,TGTGCCAGCAGTTCCGGACAGGGTTTGAATGGCTACACCTTC,14,TRBD1,TRBJ1-2,TRBV28,-
CSAPRGHHEQYF,TGCAGTGCGCCGCGGGGACACCACGAGCAGTACTTC,12,-,TRBJ2-7,TRBV20-1,-
CASSLAPGQGVDEQFF,TGTGCCAGCAGCCTTGCTCCGGGACAGGGGGTCGATGAGCAGTTCTTC,16,TRBD1,TRBJ2-1,TRBV5-5,many
CSARGLGRGGDTQYF,TGCAGTGCTCGGGGTCTTGGGCGGGGTGGAGATACGCAGTATTTT,15,-,TRBJ2-3,TRBV20-1,few
CASRTTLADQETQYF,TGCGCCAGCAGAACAACACTAGCGGACCAAGAGACCCAGTACTTC,15,TRBD2,TRBJ2-5,TRBV5-1,-
CASRSGTFYGYTF,TGCGCCAGCAGATCCGGGACATTCTATGGCTACACCTTC,13,-,TRBJ1-2,TRBV5-1,once
CSPGPLNGYTF,TGCAGTCCGGGACCCCTGAATGGCTACACCTTC,11,-,TRBJ1-2,TRBV20-1,-
CASSADRILNEKLFF,TGTGCCAGCAGCGCCGACAGGATTTTAAATGAAAAACTGTTTTTT,15,-,TRBJ1-4,TRBV7-9,few